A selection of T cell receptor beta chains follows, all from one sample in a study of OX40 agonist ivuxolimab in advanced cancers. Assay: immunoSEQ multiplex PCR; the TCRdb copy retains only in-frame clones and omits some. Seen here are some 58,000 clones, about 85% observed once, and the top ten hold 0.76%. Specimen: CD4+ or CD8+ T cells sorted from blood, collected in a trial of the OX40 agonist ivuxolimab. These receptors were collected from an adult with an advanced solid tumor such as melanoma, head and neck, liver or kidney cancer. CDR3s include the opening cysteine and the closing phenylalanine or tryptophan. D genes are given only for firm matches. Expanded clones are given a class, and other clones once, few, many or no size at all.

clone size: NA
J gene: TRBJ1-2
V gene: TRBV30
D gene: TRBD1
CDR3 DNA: TGTGCCTGGAGTACCCAGAGACAGGGAAATGGCTACACCTTC
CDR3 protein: CAWSTQRQGNGYTF

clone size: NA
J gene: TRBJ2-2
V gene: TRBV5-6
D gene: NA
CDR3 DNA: TGTGCCAGCAGCTTATTGGCGAACCAAAACACCGGGGAGCTGTTTTTT
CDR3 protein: CASSLLANQNTGELFF

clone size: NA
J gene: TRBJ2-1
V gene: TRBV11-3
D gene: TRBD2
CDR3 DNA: TGTGCCAGCAGCTTCGAGGTCGGGACTAGCGGGTGGAATGAGCAGTTCTTC
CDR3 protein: CASSFEVGTSGWNEQFF

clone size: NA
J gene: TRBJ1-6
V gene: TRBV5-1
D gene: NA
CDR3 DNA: TGCGCCAGCAGCTTGGAGGCGGTTTTCAGCTCCTATAATTCACCCCTCCACTTT
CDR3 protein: CASSLEAVFSSYNSPLHF

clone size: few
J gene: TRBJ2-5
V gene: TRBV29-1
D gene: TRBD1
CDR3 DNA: TGCAGCGTTGAAAAGGTGTGGGACAGTGAGACCCAGTACTTC
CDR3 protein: CSVEKVWDSETQYF

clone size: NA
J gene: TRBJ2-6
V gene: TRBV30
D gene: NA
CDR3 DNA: TGTGCCTGGAGTGTTTCCTATGGGAGCGCTGGGGCCAACGTCCTGACTTTC
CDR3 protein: CAWSVSYGSAGANVLTF

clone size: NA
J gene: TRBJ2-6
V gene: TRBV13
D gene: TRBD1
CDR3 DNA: TGTGCCAGCAGCCCCGGGACAGGTAGACCCGGGGCCAACGTCCTGACTTTC
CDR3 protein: CASSPGTGRPGANVLTF

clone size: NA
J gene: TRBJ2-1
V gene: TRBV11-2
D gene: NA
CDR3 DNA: TGTGCCAGCAGCGCCAACAGGGTCAATGAGCAGTTCTTC
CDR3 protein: CASSANRVNEQFF

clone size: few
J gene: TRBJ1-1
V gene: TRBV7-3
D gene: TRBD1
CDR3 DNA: TGTGCCAGCAGCAAGGACAGGTCTGGCGCTGAAGCTTTCTTT
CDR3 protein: CASSKDRSGAEAFF

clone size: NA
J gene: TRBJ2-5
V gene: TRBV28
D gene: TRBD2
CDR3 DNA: TGTGCCAGCAGTTCCCCGGGAGGACGGGAGACCCAGTACTTC
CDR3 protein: CASSSPGGRETQYF

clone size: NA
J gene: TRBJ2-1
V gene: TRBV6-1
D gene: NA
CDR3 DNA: TGTGCCAGCAGTGATTGGCGCGCCGGTAGCGATGAGCAGTTCTTC
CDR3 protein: CASSDWRAGSDEQFF

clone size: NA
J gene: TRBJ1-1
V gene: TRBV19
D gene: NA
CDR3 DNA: TGTGCCAGTGGGGACAACGGAGCTTTCTTT
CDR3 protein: CASGDNGAFF

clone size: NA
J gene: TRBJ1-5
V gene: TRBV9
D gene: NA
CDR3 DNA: TGTGCCAGCAGCGCCGACTCAGGGAGCAATCAGCCCCAGCATTTT
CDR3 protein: CASSADSGSNQPQHF

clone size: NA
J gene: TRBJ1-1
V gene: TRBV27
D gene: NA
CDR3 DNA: TGTGCCAGCAGCCCCCTATTTGTGGGACTGAACACTGAAGCTTTCTTT
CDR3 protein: CASSPLFVGLNTEAFF

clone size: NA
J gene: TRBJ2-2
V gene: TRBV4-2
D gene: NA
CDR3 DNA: TGTGCCAGCAGCCAAGATTTTAGGGGAGGTCGAACCGGGGAGCTGTTTTTT
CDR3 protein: CASSQDFRGGRTGELFF

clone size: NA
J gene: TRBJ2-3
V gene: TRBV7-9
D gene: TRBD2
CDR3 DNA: TGTGCCAGCAGCCCTTTAGCGGGAGGGAAAACAGATACGCAGTATTTT
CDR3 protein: CASSPLAGGKTDTQYF